These 7 T cell receptor beta chains originate from one sample sequenced in a study of T cell repertoires in cytomegalovirus infection. TCRdb called the reads again in MiXCR, with one record for every CDR3 protein. This sample carries 510,000 or so distinct CDR3 sequences, 26% of them seen once, and the ten largest clones take 13%. The specimen was PBMCs. These receptors originate from a human donor in good health (CMV status not recorded). Some clones in this sample may be carry-over from other donors' samples.

This clonotype was seen a single time. The V gene is TRBV19, the J gene TRBJ1-1; no reliable D call. The CDR3 has 13 residues. Germline CDR1 LNHDA, CDR2 SQIVND (reference sequence). Trimming left V 2 bases short and J 3 bases short, with 7 bases between. This CDR3 is CASSIRIDTEAFF. The CDR3 bases are TGTGCCAGTAGTATAAGAATTGACACTGAAGCTTTCTTT. The whole variable domain, remainder taken from reference TRBV19 and TRBJ1-1, is DGGITQSPKYLFRKEGQNVTLSCEQNLNHDAMYWYRQDPGQGLRLIYYSQIVNDFQKGDIAEGYSVSREKKESFPLTVTSAQKNPTAFYLCASSIRIDTEAFFGQGTRLTVV.

This clonotype came up many times. This CDR3 reads CASSLRTAYEQYV. For the CDR3, the DNA is TGTGCCAGCAGCCTGAGGACGGCCTACGAGCAGTACGTC. This sequence joins TRBV7-8 and TRBJ2-7; D unresolved. With 5 bases removed from V and 2 bases from J, the gap between germline ends came to 10 bases. Germline assignment: CDR1 SGHVS and CDR2 FQNEAQ. The CDR3 covers 13 residues.

The chain is built from TRBV4-3 and TRBJ2-1; a weak D match, TRBD2 (7 bases). Germline V lookup: CDR1 LGHNA, CDR2 YSLEER. V lost 4 bases and J 6 bases, leaving 28 bases between the germline ends. The CDR3 runs 19 residues. Written as DNA, the CDR3 is TGCGCCAGCAGCCGCGAGAGGGGGGGGGGCGGAGACCACCGCAATGAGCAGTTCTTC. It is translated as CASSRERGGGGDHRNEQFF.

The chain combines TRBV12-3 or TRBV12-4 with TRBJ2-1; D ambiguous. V was trimmed by 6 bases and J by 9 bases, leaving 6 bases between them. CDR3 size: 10 residues. In DNA form, the CDR3 reads TGTGCCAGCAGATCAACTGAGCAGTTCTTC. This sequence encodes CASRSTEQFF.

The chain is built from TRBV11-3 and TRBJ2-1, with unresolved D. The V gene's germline CDR1 is SGHNT and CDR2 YENEEA. Trimming took 6 bases from V and 5 from J, leaving 11 bases between them. The CDR3 covers 13 residues. The CDR3 DNA is TGTGCCAGCAGAGGGTCAGCGAACAATGAGCAGTTCTTC. Amino acids: CASRGSANNEQFF.

At least ten counts were recorded for this clonotype. The V gene is TRBV7-3, the J gene TRBJ2-6; TRBD2 matches at 8 bases. Germline V lookup: CDR1 SGHTA, CDR2 FQGTGA. The CDR3 runs 18 residues. Trimming cost V 2 bases and J 0 bases; bases outside gene matches: 6. The CDR3 sequence is CASSLHLAGASGANVLTF. DNA for the CDR3: TGTGCCAGCAGCTTACATCTAGCGGGTGCCTCTGGGGCCAACGTCCTGACTTTC.

This clonotype was counted a few times. The CDR3 region has the DNA TGTGCCAGCAGTCAAACCCGCGACAGCCAAGAGACCCAGTACTTC. This gives the protein CASSQTRDSQETQYF. The chain links TRBV6-5 to TRBJ2-5; D is perhaps TRBD1 (5 bases). V lost 5 bases and J lost 1, with 14 bases in between. CDR3 size: 15 residues. Germline V lookup: CDR1 MNHEY, CDR2 SVGAGI.